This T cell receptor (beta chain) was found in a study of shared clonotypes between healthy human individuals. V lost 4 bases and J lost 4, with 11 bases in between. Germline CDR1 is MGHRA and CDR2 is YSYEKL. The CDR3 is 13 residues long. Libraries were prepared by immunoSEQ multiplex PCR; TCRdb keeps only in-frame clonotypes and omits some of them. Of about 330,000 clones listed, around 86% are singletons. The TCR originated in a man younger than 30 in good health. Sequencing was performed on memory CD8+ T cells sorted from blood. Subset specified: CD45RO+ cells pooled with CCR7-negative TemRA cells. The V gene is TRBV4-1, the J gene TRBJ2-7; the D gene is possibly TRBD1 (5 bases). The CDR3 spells CASSLDPGYEQYF. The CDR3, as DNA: TGCGCCAGCAGCCTAGACCCAGGGTACGAGCAGTACTTC.